This TCR beta chain appears in the sequencing data of a study of cytomegalovirus exposure and HLA in healthy donors. Study-level points and caveats: According to the study, around 160 TCR beta chains were cytomegalovirus-associated. Trimming of TCR beta V- and J-genes showed a link, identified in a later analysis, to a missense DCLRE1C variant. TCR beta sequences reportedly predicted most subjects' HLA-A and HLA-B alleles accurately. Earlier analysis yielded a pattern in which most TCR beta V segments were productive about 90% or about 30% of the time.

CDR3 size: 14 residues. After removal of 6 bases from V and 11 bases from J, the junction contained 13 bases not matched to a gene. Germline lookup yields CDR1 MNHEY and CDR2 SVGAGI. In the case of this clone: Its antigen remains unidentified.

Vbeta (60) and Jbeta (13) primers were used in the PCR. Data came from immunoSEQ multiplex PCR; TCRdb stores just in-frame clones and leaves some out. The sample has about 180,000 clones, 77% seen once. The sequence derives from a young woman in good health and CMV-seropositive. The sample consisted of PBMCs. The gene calls are TRBV6-5 and TRBJ1-1; TRBD1 agrees at 9 bases. CDR3 protein: CASRQQGAVGRAFF. The CDR3, as DNA: TGTGCCAGCAGGCAACAGGGGGCTGTTGGACGGGCTTTCTTT.